The clone carrying this T cell receptor beta chain has more than one count but fewer than ten. This record belongs to a study of T cells in Graves' hyperthyroidism and ophthalmopathy. Germline V gene lookup returns CDR1 DFQATT and CDR2 SNEGSKA (reference sequence). V lost 4 bases, J lost 6 bases, and 11 bases stayed unmatched. CDR3 length equals 17 residues. RNA transcripts yielded amplified TCR beta CDR3 regions. The TCR CDR3 was amplified in a first-round RT-PCR using the HTBI primer set. MiXCR, run by TCRdb on the multiplex PCR reads, gives a single entry per CDR3 protein. This sample yields 600,000 or so distinct CDR3 sequences, of which approximately 14% are seen a single time; around an eighth belongs to the top ten.

The V and J genes are TRBV20-1 and TRBJ2-1, with 14 bases lining up with TRBD2. The sequence came from a woman in her forties or fifties with Graves' ophthalmopathy. Sequencing was performed on blood. For the CDR3, the DNA is TGCAGTGCTAATAGTGTGACTAGCGGGGGGGGGGTCAATGAGCAGTTCTTC. Translated, it gives CSANSVTSGGGVNEQFF.